Given below is one T cell receptor (beta chain) in context. Antigen unknown. This CDR3 is 17 amino acids long. Deletions cut 0 bases from V and 0 bases from J, with 11 bases between. Germline CDR1 SGHTA, CDR2 FQGNSA. These data come from a study of cytomegalovirus exposure and HLA in healthy donors. Study results and limitations: Several top significant clusters appeared, in a later analysis, to be linked to common viral pathogens. A list of about 160 TCR beta chains associated with cytomegalovirus was given.

While unrecorded immune exposures were likely, the donors were nominally healthy when sampled. Primers included in the PCR were 60 Vbeta and 13 Jbeta primers. As handled by the study authors: In a later analysis, 75 million to 95 million unique TCR beta chains included roughly 11 million shared by two or more donors. Generated by immunoSEQ multiplex PCR, the TCRdb table keeps only in-frame clones and is missing some. D and trimming were read from the DNA, whereas the V and J calls and clone size are those reported in that table. The data hold fewer than 150,000 clones, with around three quarters observed a single time.

Sequenced sample: PBMCs. The rearrangement joins TRBV7-2 to TRBJ2-2; D remains ambiguous. The origin of this receptor is a man aged 40-49 years in good health and CMV-seropositive. The chain's CDR3 is CASSLAAMVPNTGELFF. The CDR3 bases are TGTGCCAGCAGCTTAGCGGCAATGGTACCGAACACCGGGGAGCTGTTTTTT.